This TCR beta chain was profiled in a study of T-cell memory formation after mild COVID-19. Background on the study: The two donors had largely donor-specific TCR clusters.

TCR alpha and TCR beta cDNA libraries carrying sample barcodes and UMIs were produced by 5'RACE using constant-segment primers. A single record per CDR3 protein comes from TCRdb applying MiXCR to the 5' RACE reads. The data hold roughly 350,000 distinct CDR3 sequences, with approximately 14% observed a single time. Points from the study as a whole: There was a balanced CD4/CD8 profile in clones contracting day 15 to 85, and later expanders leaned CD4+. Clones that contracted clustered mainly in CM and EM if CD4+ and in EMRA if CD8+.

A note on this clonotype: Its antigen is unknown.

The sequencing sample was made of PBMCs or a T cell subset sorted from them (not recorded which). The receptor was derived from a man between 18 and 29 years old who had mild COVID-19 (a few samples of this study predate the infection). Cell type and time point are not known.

CDR3 sequence: CASSERYLGGSNQPQHF. CDR3 nucleotides: TGTGCCAGCAGTGAACGGTACTTAGGGGGTAGCAATCAGCCCCAGCATTTT. This sequence joins TRBV2 and TRBJ1-5; weak D call: TRBD1 (6 bases). Per germline, CDR1 SNHLY and CDR2 FYNNEI. This CDR3 is 17 amino acids long. Trimming removed 2 bases at V and 0 bases at J, with 14 bases between.